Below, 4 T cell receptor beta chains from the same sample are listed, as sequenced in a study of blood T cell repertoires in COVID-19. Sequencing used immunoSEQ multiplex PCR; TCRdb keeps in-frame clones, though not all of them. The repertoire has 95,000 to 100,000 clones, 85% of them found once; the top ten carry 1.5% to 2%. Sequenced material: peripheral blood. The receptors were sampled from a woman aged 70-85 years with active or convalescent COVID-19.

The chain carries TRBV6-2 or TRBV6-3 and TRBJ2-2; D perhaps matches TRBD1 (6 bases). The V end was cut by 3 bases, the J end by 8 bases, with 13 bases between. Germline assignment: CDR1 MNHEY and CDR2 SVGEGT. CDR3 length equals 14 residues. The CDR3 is CASSYDRKGGELFF. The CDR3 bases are TGTGCCAGCAGTTATGACAGGAAAGGGGGGGAGCTGTTTTTT.

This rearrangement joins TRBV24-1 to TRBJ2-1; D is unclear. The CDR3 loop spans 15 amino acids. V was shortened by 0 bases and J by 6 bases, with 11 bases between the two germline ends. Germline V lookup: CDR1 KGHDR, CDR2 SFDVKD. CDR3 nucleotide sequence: TGTGCCACCAGTGATTTGTTTTTCAATAGCAATGAGCAGTTCTTC. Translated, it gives CATSDLFFNSNEQFF.

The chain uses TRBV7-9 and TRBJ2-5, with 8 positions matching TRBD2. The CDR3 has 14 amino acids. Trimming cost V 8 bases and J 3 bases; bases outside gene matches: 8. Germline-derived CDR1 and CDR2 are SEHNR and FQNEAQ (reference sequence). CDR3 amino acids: CASRTGGGKETQYF. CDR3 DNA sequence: TGTGCCAGCCGGACGGGAGGGGGTAAAGAGACCCAGTACTTC.

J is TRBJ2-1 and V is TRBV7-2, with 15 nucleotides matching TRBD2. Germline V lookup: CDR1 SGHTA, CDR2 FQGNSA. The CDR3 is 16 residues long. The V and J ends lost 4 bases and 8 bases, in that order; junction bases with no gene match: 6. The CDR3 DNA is TGTGCCAGCAGCTCGAGGACTAGCGGGGGGGCCGATGAGCAGTTCTTC. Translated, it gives CASSSRTSGGADEQFF.